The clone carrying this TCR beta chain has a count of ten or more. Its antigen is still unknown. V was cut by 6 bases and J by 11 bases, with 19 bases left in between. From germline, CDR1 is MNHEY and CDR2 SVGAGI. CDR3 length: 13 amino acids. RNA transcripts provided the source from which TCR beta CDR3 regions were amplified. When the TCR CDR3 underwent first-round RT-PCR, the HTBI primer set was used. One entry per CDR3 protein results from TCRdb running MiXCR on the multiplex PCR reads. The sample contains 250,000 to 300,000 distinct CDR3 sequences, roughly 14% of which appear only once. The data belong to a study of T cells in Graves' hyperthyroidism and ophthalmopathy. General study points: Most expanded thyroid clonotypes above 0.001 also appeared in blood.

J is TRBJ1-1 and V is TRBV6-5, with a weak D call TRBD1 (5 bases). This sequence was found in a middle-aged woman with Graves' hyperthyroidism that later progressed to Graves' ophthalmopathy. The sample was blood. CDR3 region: CASRPRAGREAFF. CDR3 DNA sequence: TGTGCCAGCAGACCCCGAGCAGGGCGGGAGGCTTTCTTT.